These 17 T cell receptor beta chains came from one sample sequenced in a study of early T cells in non-severe SARS-CoV-2 infection. TCRdb reprocessed the 5' RACE reads with MiXCR, giving one entry per CDR3 protein. The sample has tens of thousands of distinct CDR3 sequences, less than 5% seen once; the top ten hold 9% to 10%. The sample taken for sequencing was whole blood. These receptors were collected from an adult who was a healthcare worker with PCR-confirmed SARS-CoV-2 infection or an uninfected control (not recorded which).

At least ten counts were recorded for this clonotype. The chain uses TRBV27 and TRBJ2-2, with 10 bases aligning to TRBD1. The CDR3 loop spans 17 amino acids. Germline CDR1 MNHEY, CDR2 SMNVEV (reference sequence). V shed 5 bases, J shed 6 bases, and the junction held 12 bases outside the gene matches. The CDR3: CASSPSLGTGVAGELFF. The CDR3 DNA sequence: TGTGCCAGCAGTCCCTCCCTCGGGACAGGGGTTGCCGGGGAGCTGTTTTTT.

There are many counts of this clonotype. The V gene is TRBV20-1, the J gene TRBJ1-5; possible D gene TRBD1, 5 bases. From germline, CDR1 is DFQATT and CDR2 SNEGSKA (reference sequence). V was clipped by 2 bases and J by 2 bases, with 7 bases between them. The CDR3 is made up of 13 amino acids. The CDR3 region has the DNA TGCAGTGCTAGACCGGGGCGCAATCAGCCCCAGCATTTT. This gives the protein CSARPGRNQPQHF.

This clonotype was found many times. V and J are TRBV27 and TRBJ2-7, with a weak D call TRBD2 (6 bases). Looked up from germline, CDR1 is MNHEY and CDR2 is SMNVEV (reference sequence). V was pared by 4 bases and J by 4 bases, with 11 bases between. The CDR3 runs to 13 residues. The DNA of the CDR3 is TGTGCCAGCAGTTCGTGGGGGGATTACGAGCAGTACTTC. This encodes CASSSWGDYEQYF.

This clonotype was seen many times. This chain links TRBV28 with TRBJ2-1; 9 nucleotides match TRBD2. In germline, CDR1 is MDHEN, CDR2 SYDVKM. The CDR3 length is 14 residues. J gave up 9 bases and V 5 bases, and 8 bases lay outside the gene matches. CDR3 loop: CASSGSSGIGEQFF. In DNA form, the CDR3 reads TGTGCCAGCAGTGGGTCTAGCGGGATCGGTGAGCAGTTCTTC.

This clonotype was detected ten times or more. This chain connects TRBV7-3 to TRBJ1-2; D not certain. Germline V CDR1 and CDR2: SGHTA, FQGTGA. This CDR3 has 13 amino acids. The V gene lost 5 bases and the J gene lost 7 bases, with 14 bases spanning the gap. CDR3 in amino acids: CASSPDLGLGYTF. As DNA, the CDR3 is TGTGCCAGCAGCCCCGACTTGGGTCTTGGCTACACCTTC. Based on the CDR3 plus reference TRBV7-3 and TRBJ1-2, the full variable domain is GAGVSQTPSNKVTEKGKYVELRCDPISGHTALYWYRQSLGQGPEFLIYFQGTGAADDSGLPNDRFFAVRPEGSVSTLKIQRTERGDSAVYLCASSPDLGLGYTFGSGTRLTVV.

This clonotype occurred many times. The gene calls are TRBV4-2 and TRBJ2-7, with D perhaps being TRBD1 or TRBD2 (6 bases each). Trimming stripped 2 bases from V and 4 bases from J, with 18 bases between. Germline V gives CDR1 LGHNA, CDR2 YNFKEQ. The CDR3 length is 16 residues. The CDR3 loop is CASSQSTGSGGYEQYF. Here the CDR3 DNA reads TGTGCCAGCAGCCAAAGCACAGGGTCTGGGGGGTACGAGCAGTACTTC.

This clonotype was recorded a few times. The CDR3 DNA reads as TGTGCCAGCAGCGTAGGACTAGCGTTTAACACCGGGGAGCTGTTTTTT. It specifies CASSVGLAFNTGELFF. V usage is TRBV9 and J usage is TRBJ2-2; 8 positions match TRBD2. The CDR3 covers 16 residues. V was clipped by 0 bases and J by 2 bases; unmatched bases: 3. The germline CDR1 and CDR2 sequences are SGDLS and YYNGEE.

This clonotype appeared many times. The V gene is TRBV7-2, the J gene TRBJ2-2, with D possibly being TRBD1 (6 bases). The CDR3 covers 14 residues. Trimming cost V 1 base and J 4 bases, with 7 bases left between them. From germline, CDR1 is SGHTA and CDR2 FQGNSA. The CDR3 is CASSLVRGTGELFF. The DNA of the CDR3 is TGTGCCAGCAGCTTAGTCAGGGGCACCGGGGAGCTGTTTTTT.

At least ten counts were recorded for this clonotype. The chain couples TRBV12-3 or TRBV12-4 to TRBJ1-5; D call uncertain. Trimming stripped 5 bases from V and 2 bases from J, with 13 bases between. CDR3 length: 15 residues. This CDR3 is CASSPDGRGNQPQHF. CDR3 coding DNA: TGTGCCAGCAGTCCCGACGGACGAGGCAATCAGCCCCAGCATTTT.

This clonotype has just a few counts. This chain links TRBV7-8 with TRBJ2-3; D uncertain. Germline V lookup: CDR1 SGHVS, CDR2 FQNEAQ. The length of the CDR3 is 16 residues. Trimming stripped 2 bases from V and 1 base from J, with 13 bases between. In DNA form, the CDR3 reads TGTGCCAGCAGCTTACTGGCAGAGCCAGGCACAGATACGCAGTATTTT. Residues: CASSLLAEPGTDTQYF.

This chain joins TRBV24-1 and TRBJ2-7; D is ambiguous. V was cut by 0 bases and J by 5 bases, with 4 bases left in between. This CDR3 region has 12 residues. CDR1 is KGHDR, CDR2 SFDVKD, per germline. CDR3 DNA sequence: TGTGCCACCAGTGATTTGGGGAACGAGCAGTACTTC. It translates to CATSDLGNEQYF.

This clonotype was counted many times. The chain carries TRBV7-6 and TRBJ2-2; D unclear. Looked up from germline, CDR1 is SGHVS and CDR2 is FNYEAQ. The V end lost 1 base, the J end lost 4 bases, and 13 bases lay between the germline ends. The CDR3 contains 16 residues. CDR3 region: CASSLGVGQSTGELFF. DNA for the CDR3: TGTGCCAGCAGCTTAGGGGTTGGGCAGAGCACCGGGGAGCTGTTTTTT.

This clonotype was counted ten times or more. The chain couples TRBV20-1 to TRBJ1-4, with no clear D. CDR3 length: 13 residues. Germline-derived CDR1 and CDR2 are DFQATT and SNEGSKA (reference sequence). Trimming took off 4 bases at V and 5 bases at J, with 11 bases between the two ends. Here the CDR3 reads CSANLQSNEKLFF. In DNA, the CDR3 is TGCAGTGCTAATCTGCAGAGCAATGAAAAACTGTTTTTT.

In its sample, this clonotype was seen many times. The V call is TRBV27, the J call TRBJ2-5; D remains unclear. V gave up 1 base and J gave up 0 bases, with 9 bases separating them. Germline loops: CDR1 MNHEY, CDR2 SMNVEV (reference sequence). This CDR3 has 15 amino acids. The CDR3, as DNA: TGTGCCAGCAGTTTATATCAAGGGTACCAAGAGACCCAGTACTTC. Protein: CASSLYQGYQETQYF.

This clonotype was counted many times. This sequence joins TRBV7-9 and TRBJ1-5; D gene ambiguous. Trimming removed 5 bases at V and 4 bases at J, with 9 bases between. Germline values: CDR1 SEHNR, CDR2 FQNEAQ (reference sequence). The CDR3 runs 13 residues. The CDR3 DNA reads TGTGCCAGCAGCGAAACGTGGAATCAGCCCCAGCATTTT. Amino acid sequence: CASSETWNQPQHF. Variable domain in full (rest from reference TRBV7-9 and TRBJ1-5): DTGVSQNPRHKITKRGQNVTFRCDPISEHNRLYWYRQTLGQGPEFLTYFQNEAQLEKSRLLSDRFSAERPKGSFSTLEIQRTEQGDSAMYLCASSETWNQPQHFGDGTRLSIL.

This clonotype was seen many times. The chain combines TRBV7-3 with TRBJ2-1, with D possibly being TRBD1 (6 bases). Trimming removed 2 bases at V and 4 bases at J, with 12 bases between. Germline CDR1 reads SGHTA; CDR2 reads FQGTGA. The CDR3 totals 15 residues. The CDR3 sequence: CASSLSRTEYNEQFF. CDR3 DNA: TGTGCCAGCAGCTTATCCAGGACAGAATACAATGAGCAGTTCTTC.

The genes are TRBV3-1 and TRBJ2-1; TRBD2 matches 8 bases. The trim removed 4 bases at V and 6 bases at J, leaving 11 bases unmatched. This CDR3 comprises 16 residues. Germline V lookup: CDR1 LGHDT, CDR2 YNNKEL (reference sequence). CDR3: CASSPRSGGTTNEQFF. For the CDR3, the DNA is TGTGCCAGCAGCCCTCGGTCGGGAGGGACTACCAATGAGCAGTTCTTC.